This T cell receptor beta chain is from a study of blood T cell repertoires in COVID-19. Generated by immunoSEQ multiplex PCR, the TCRdb table keeps only in-frame clones and is missing some. The table records a few hundred thousand clones, 65% to 90% of them present only once. The CDR3 has 15 amino acids. The V gene's germline CDR1 is MDHEN and CDR2 SYDVKM. Trimming removed 5 bases at V and 4 bases at J, with 15 bases between. This clonotype was obtained from a woman in her seventies with COVID-19, enrolled during active disease. Sequenced input: peripheral blood. The rearrangement joins TRBV28 to TRBJ1-5; D might be TRBD1 (6 bases). The CDR3 DNA reads as TGTGCCAGCAGTCCTTGGGGACAACAAAATCAGCCCCAGCATTTT. Its translation is CASSPWGQQNQPQHF.